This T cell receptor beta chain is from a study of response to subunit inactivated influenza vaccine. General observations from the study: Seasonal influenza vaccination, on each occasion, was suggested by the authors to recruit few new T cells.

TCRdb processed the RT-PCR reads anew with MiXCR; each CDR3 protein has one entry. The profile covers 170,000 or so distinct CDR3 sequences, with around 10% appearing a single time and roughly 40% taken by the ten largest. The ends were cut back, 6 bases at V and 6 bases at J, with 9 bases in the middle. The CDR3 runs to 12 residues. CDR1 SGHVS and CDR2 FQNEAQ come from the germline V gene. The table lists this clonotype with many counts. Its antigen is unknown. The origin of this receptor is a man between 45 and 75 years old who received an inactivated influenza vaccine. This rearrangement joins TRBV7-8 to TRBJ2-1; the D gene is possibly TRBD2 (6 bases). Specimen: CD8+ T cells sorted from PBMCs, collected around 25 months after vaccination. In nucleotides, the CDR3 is TGTGCCAGCAGGCAGGAGGGCAATGAGCAGTTCTTC. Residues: CASRQEGNEQFF. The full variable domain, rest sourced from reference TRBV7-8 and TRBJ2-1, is GAGVSQSPRYKVAKRGQDVALRCDPISGHVSLFWYQQALGQGPEFLTYFQNEAQLDKSGLPSDRFFAERPEGSVSTLKIQRTQQEDSAVYLCASRQEGNEQFFGPGTRLTVL.